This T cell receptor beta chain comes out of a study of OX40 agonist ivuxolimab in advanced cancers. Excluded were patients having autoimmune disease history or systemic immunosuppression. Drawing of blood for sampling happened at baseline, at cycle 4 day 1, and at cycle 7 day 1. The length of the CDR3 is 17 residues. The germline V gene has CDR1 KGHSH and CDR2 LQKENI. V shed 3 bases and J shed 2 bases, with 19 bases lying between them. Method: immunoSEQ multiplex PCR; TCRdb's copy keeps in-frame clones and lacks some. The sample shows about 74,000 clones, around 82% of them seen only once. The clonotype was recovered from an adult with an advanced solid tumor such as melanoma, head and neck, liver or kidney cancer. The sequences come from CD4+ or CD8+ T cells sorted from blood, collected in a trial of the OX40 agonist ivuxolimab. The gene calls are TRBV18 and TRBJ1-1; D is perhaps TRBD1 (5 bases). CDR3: CASSPRGTRGENTEAFF. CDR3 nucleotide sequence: TGTGCCAGCTCACCTCGCGGGACGAGGGGCGAAAACACTGAAGCTTTCTTT.